Given below is one T cell receptor beta chain in context. This clonotype was picked up many times. Its antigen is unknown. Per-nucleotide qualities are absent, and no much larger clonotype sits a single base away. The data belong to a study of Graves' ophthalmopathy and Graves' hyperthyroidism listed by TCRdb under 2018. With regard to the full study: Peripheral blood was collected at initial diagnosis, before any treatment. In six hyperthyroidism patients, the T-cell repertoire of thyroid tissue was compared with the T-cell repertoire of blood. TCR beta repertoire signatures were used to distinguish Graves' ophthalmopathy from Graves' hyperthyroidism and to predict progression to ophthalmopathy. In total, some 140 blood samples were TCR-sequenced: approximately 42 ophthalmopathy, some 72 hyperthyroidism and roughly 17 hyperthyroidism-to-ophthalmopathy patients. The 100 or so discovery patients were randomly divided into training and test sets at a 7:3 ratio. To explore V-J signatures that distinguish ophthalmopathy from hyperthyroidism, a discovery set of about a hundred patients was enrolled, made up of 40 to 45 with ophthalmopathy and around 60 with stable hyperthyroidism. The independent validation cohort included about 19 hyperthyroidism patients plus 17 patients who later progressed from hyperthyroidism to ophthalmopathy. Once sampling was done, hyperthyroidism patients were given methimazole at a starting dose of 30 mg daily, while ophthalmopathy patients were given high-dose intravenous methylprednisolone.

V lost 3 bases and J lost 5 bases; the stretch between them is 10 bases long. The CDR3 spans 13 residues, from the cysteine through the phenylalanine. The read is trimmed to its CDR3 DNA, 39 bases read in frame from base 1. In the germline V gene, CDR1 corresponds to SGHTA and CDR2 to FQGTGA. TCR beta CDR3 regions were amplified from RNA transcripts for repertoire sequencing. A first-round RT-PCR used HTBI primers with the Qiagen OneStep RT-PCR kit, followed by a second-round multiplex PCR, size selection and purification. Sequencing of the libraries was carried out on an Illumina HiSeq2000 in paired-end mode with 100 bp reads. The authors' analysis ran thus. SOAPnuke was used to process the reads, throwing out any read that had adapters, had uncalled bases, had a mean Phred below 15, or lacked an exact constant-primer or identifier match. High-quality paired reads were merged with COPE v1.2.5. Each unique nucleotide sequence was treated as a clonotype, and MiTCR v1.1 was used to align the clonotypes to the IMGT TRB V, D and J references. The analysis was limited to V-J combinations with a frequency above 0.0001, which together covered 99.2% of repertoires. A TCR clonal expansion and chaos score per V-J combination was defined as the ratio of F50 clonal expansion to chaos observed in the TCRdist matrix. Features were reduced by Welch's t-statistics and random forest to approximately 13 V-J combinations, which fed a naive Bayes classifier. The Morisita-Horn index was used to measure how similar the thyroid and blood repertoires were. TCRdb's own reprocessing of the public reads used fastp at Q25 and MiXCR and kept productive beta chains. Every entry covers one CDR3 protein and lists the most common genes and DNA from its rows. The V and J calls and clone size come from TCRdb's table, not from the authors' own analysis. The sample profile shows about 370,000 distinct CDR3 sequences; around 19% of them were found once. The ten largest clones take up 1.5% to 2% of the sample.

Ophthalmopathy patients were characterized by moderately to severely active disease, a Clinical Activity Score of at least 3, a NOSPECS grade of at least 4, and a disease duration under 3 months. Patients with other autoimmune diseases, uncontrolled infections, pregnancy or lactation were excluded from the study. Diagnosis was based on clinical symptoms, serum thyroxine, TRAb, thyroid ultrasound and orbital computed tomography. Using Ficoll-Paque density gradient centrifugation, PBMCs were isolated from about 9.4 ml of fresh peripheral blood. Total RNA was extracted using Trizol reagent, and RNA quality was checked on an Agilent 2100 Bioanalyzer. Overall results and qualifications from the work: In cross-validation, the 13-signature model distinguished ophthalmopathy from stable hyperthyroidism with 85% to 90% sensitivity and 81.08% specificity, and in the test set the corresponding values were about 80% and 75%. Most expanded thyroid clonotypes with a frequency above 0.001 also appeared in blood, which suggests that blood repertoires may reflect the immune response in the thyroid. In validation, the model predicted ophthalmopathy progression with about 70% sensitivity and approximately 72% specificity; fewer than 15 predicted patients were CT-confirmed with GO in a median of approximately 6.2 months. Sample size was not predetermined statistically, and investigators were not blinded to group allocation.

The receptor was derived from a woman younger than 35 with Graves' ophthalmopathy. Donor details come from another sample of the same person, matched by shared clones. Here the chain combines TRBV7-3 and TRBJ1-1; TRBD1 could be the D gene, as 5 bases match. Sequencing was performed on peripheral blood. CDR3 reads: CASSLKGLTEAFF. The nucleotide sequence reads TGTGCCAGCAGCTTGAAGGGGTTGACTGAAGCTTTCTTT.